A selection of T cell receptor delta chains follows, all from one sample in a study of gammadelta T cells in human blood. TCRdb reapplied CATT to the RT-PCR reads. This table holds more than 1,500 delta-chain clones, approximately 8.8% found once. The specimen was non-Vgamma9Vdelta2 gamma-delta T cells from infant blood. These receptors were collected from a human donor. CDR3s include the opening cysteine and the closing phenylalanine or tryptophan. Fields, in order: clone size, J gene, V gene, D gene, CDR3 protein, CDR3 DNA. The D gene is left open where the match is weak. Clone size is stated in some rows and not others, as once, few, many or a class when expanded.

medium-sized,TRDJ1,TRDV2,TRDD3,CACDCWFPLGIQGYTDKLIF,TGTGCCTGTGACTGCTGGTTTCCTCTGGGGATACAAGGGTACACCGATAAACTCATCTTT
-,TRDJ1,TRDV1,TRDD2,CALGDQGLPTRPVTVRTYTDKLIF,TGTGCTCTTGGGGATCAAGGCCTTCCTACGCGGCCGGTGACGGTCAGGACGTACACCGATAAACTCATCTTT
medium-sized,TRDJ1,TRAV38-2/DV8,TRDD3,CAILRRWGIGSRELIF,TGTGCTATCCTACGTAGATGGGGGATAGGATCTCGGGAACTCATCTTT
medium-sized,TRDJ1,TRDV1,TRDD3,CALGEPHPGGYNKLIF,TGTGCTCTTGGGGAACCTCACCCTGGGGGATACAATAAACTCATCTTT
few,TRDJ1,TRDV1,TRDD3,CALGELQSRGGILDKLIF,TGTGCTCTTGGGGAACTCCAATCAAGGGGGGGGATACTCGATAAACTCATCTTT
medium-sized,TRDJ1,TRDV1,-,CALGELWGPPYTDKLIF,TGTGCTCTTGGGGAATTGTGGGGACCTCCCTACACCGATAAACTCATCTTT
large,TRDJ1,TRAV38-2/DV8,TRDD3,CAYRRVLRGYSWMYTDKLIF,TGTGCTTATAGGAGGGTACTACGGGGATACTCATGGATGTACACCGATAAACTCATCTTT
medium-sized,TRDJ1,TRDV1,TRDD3,CALGTYWGFRGGTDKLIF,TGTGCTCTTGGGACCTACTGGGGGTTTCGGGGAGGCACCGATAAACTCATCTTT
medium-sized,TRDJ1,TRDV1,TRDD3,CALGEPIYSFIFLLGDYPYTDKLIF,TGTGCTCTTGGGGAACCCATCTATTCCTTTATATTCCTACTGGGGGACTATCCGTACACCGATAAACTCATCTTT
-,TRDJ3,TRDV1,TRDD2,CALGDDLPTLGDSGSWDTRQMFF,TGTGCTCTTGGGGATGACCTTCCTACATTAGGGGATAGCGGCTCCTGGGACACCCGACAGATGTTTTTC
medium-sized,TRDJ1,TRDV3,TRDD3,CAFPLPSTGDMRYTDKLIF,TGTGCCTTCCCTCTTCCCTCGACGGGGGATATGAGGTACACCGATAAACTCATCTTT
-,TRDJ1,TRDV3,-,CALSHLSPHILGPDDKLIF,TGTGCCTTATCCCATCTTTCCCCCCATATACTGGGACCAGACGATAAACTCATCTTT
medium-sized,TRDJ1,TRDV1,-,CALGERPGSYDTGVGGDTDKLIF,TGTGCTCTTGGGGAACGCCCCGGGTCCTACGATACTGGGGTAGGCGGGGATACCGATAAACTCATCTTT
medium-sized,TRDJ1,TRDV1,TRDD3,CALGELVPSYFDAYWGIRSDKLIF,TGTGCTCTTGGGGAACTAGTCCCTTCCTACTTTGACGCGTACTGGGGGATAAGGTCCGATAAACTCATCTTT
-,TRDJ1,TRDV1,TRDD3,CALGELLLLGDTDKLIF,TGTGCTCTTGGGGAACTCCTTCTACTGGGGGACACCGATAAACTCATCTTT